This T cell receptor (beta chain) originates from a study of human T cells and chemical hapten exposure. Per the germline V gene, CDR1 is LGHNA and CDR2 is YSLEER. V gave up 0 bases and J gave up 10 bases, with 10 bases separating them. The CDR3 contains 13 residues. Original handling: Samples had a median of 95,638 TCRs, ranging roughly 23,224 to 690,600. MiXCR, run by TCRdb on the RACE reads, gives a single entry per CDR3 protein. The V and J calls, along with clone size, are taken from TCRdb and not from the paper's own processing. The table shows around 380,000 distinct CDR3 sequences, with approximately 5.1% occurring only once. Indicated time point: patch test 1, 2 weeks after DPC sensitization. Treatment: therapeutic diphenylcyclopropenone sensitization with weekly scalp DPC. Study conclusions and caveats: Alopecia affected the donors, so their immune response may differ from healthy people's.

As concerns this clonotype: Antigen specificity is unknown.

The TCR sequence derives from a woman aged 50 to 60 with alopecia areata. Some clones in this sample may be carry-over from other donors' samples. The chain recombines TRBV4-3 with TRBJ2-1; D gene ambiguous. The source was whole blood, collected in connection with sensitization to the hapten diphenylcyclopropenone (DPC). The CDR3 sequence: CASSQDRRLEQFF. The DNA for the CDR3 is TGCGCCAGCAGCCAAGATCGGCGGTTGGAGCAGTTCTTC.